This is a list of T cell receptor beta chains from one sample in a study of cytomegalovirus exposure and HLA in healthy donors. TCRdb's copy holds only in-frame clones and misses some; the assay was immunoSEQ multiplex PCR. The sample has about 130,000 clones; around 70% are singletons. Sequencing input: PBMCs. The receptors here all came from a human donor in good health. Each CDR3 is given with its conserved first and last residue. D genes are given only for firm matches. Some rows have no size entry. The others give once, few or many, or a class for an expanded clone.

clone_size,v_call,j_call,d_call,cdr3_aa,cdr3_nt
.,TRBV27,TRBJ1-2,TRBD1,CASSRSGGVGYGYTF,TGTGCCAGCAGTCGATCAGGGGGCGTAGGCTATGGCTACACCTTC
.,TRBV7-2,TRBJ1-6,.,CASSSAGNNSPLHF,TGTGCCAGCAGCTCCGCAGGGAATAATTCACCCCTCCACTTT
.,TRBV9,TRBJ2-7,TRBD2,CASSPRTSSVQYF,TGTGCCAGCAGCCCCCGGACTAGTTCGGTGCAGTACTTC
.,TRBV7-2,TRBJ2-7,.,CASSPSWSLASARYEQYF,TGTGCCAGCAGCCCATCCTGGTCTTTGGCTAGCGCCCGCTACGAGCAGTACTTC
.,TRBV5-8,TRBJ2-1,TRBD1,CASSRGTGYNEQFF,TGTGCCAGCAGTCGGGGGACAGGGTACAATGAGCAGTTCTTC
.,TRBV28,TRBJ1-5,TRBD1,CASSPGQGRPQHF,TGTGCCAGCAGCCCAGGACAGGGTCGGCCCCAGCATTTT
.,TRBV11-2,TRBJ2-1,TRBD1,CASSRDRANNEQFF,TGTGCCAGCAGCCGGGACAGGGCTAACAATGAGCAGTTCTTC
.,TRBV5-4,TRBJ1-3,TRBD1,CASSLGGQGGGNTIYF,TGTGCCAGCAGCTTGGGTGGACAGGGAGGTGGAAACACCATATATTTT
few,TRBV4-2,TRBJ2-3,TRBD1,CASSQAQGQGYTDTQYF,TGTGCCAGCAGCCAAGCCCAGGGACAGGGGTACACAGATACGCAGTATTTT
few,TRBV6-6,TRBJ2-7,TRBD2,CASSPRGGDGGEQYF,TGTGCCAGCAGCCCACGGGGAGGGGATGGAGGCGAGCAGTACTTC
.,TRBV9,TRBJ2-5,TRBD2,CASSGQPGGRETQYF,TGTGCCAGCAGCGGGCAGCCGGGGGGGCGTGAGACCCAGTACTTC
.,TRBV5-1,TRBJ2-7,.,CASSWGDSYEQYF,TGCGCCAGCAGCTGGGGGGACAGCTACGAGCAGTACTTC
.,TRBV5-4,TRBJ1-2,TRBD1,CASSTTGGGYGYTF,TGTGCCAGCAGCACGACAGGGGGGGGCTATGGCTACACCTTC
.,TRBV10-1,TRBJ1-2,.,CASSEGRGRRSYYGYTF,TGCGCCAGCAGTGAGGGGAGGGGAAGGAGGTCTTACTATGGCTACACCTTC
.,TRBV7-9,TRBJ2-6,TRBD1,CASSGTGTGANVLTF,TGTGCCAGCAGCGGGACAGGGACCGGGGCCAACGTCCTGACTTTC
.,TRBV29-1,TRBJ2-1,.,CSVEVLSRAYNEQFF,TGCAGCGTTGAGGTGCTCTCTCGCGCCTACAATGAGCAGTTCTTC
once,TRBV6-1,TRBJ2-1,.,CASTSGGYNEQFF,TGTGCCAGCACCTCAGGGGGGTACAATGAGCAGTTCTTC
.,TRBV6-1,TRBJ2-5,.,CASSEGARTQETQYF,TGTGCCAGCAGTGAAGGGGCGCGGACTCAAGAGACCCAGTACTTC
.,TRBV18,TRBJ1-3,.,CASSPDTGLVNTIYF,TGTGCCAGCTCTCCCGACACCGGCCTGGTAAACACCATATATTTT
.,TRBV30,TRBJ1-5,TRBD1,CAWTGGAGQPQHF,TGTGCCTGGACAGGGGGCGCGGGTCAGCCCCAGCATTTT
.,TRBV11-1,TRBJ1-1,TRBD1,CASSLVPLRGTEAFF,TGTGCCAGCAGCTTAGTCCCACTCAGGGGGACTGAAGCTTTCTTT
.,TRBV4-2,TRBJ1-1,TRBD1,CASSQGQSNTEAFF,TGTGCCAGCAGCCAGGGACAGTCGAACACTGAAGCTTTCTTT
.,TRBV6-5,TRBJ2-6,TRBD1,CASSQDRAGANVLTF,TGTGCCAGCAGCCAGGACAGGGCTGGGGCCAACGTCCTGACTTTC
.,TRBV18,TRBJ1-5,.,CASSPAGLREPQHF,TGTGCCAGCTCACCGGCGGGGCTCAGGGAGCCCCAGCATTTT
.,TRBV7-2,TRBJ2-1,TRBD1,CASSIEPGQGAYNEQFF,TGTGCCAGCAGCATAGAACCGGGACAGGGAGCTTACAATGAGCAGTTCTTC
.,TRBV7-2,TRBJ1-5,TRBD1,CASSLRTGISNQPQHF,TGTGCCAGCAGCTTAAGGACAGGGATTAGCAATCAGCCCCAGCATTTT
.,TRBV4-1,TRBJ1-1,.,CASSHPRAEGWNTEAFF,TGCGCCAGCAGCCATCCCAGGGCCGAAGGGTGGAACACTGAAGCTTTCTTT
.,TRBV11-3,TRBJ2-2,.,CASSLVGPTGSWAGELFF,TGTGCCAGCAGCTTAGTCGGGCCGACAGGCTCGTGGGCCGGCGAGCTGTTTTTT
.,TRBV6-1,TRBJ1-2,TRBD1,CASSLPGTGKGYTF,TGTGCCAGCAGCCTACCCGGGACAGGGAAAGGCTACACCTTC
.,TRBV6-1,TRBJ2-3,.,CASSEGVRGFGTDTQYF,TGTGCCAGCAGTGAAGGGGTTAGGGGTTTTGGCACAGATACGCAGTATTTT
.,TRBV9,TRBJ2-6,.,CASSVRQAHSGANVLTF,TGTGCCAGCAGCGTAAGACAGGCCCACTCTGGGGCCAACGTCCTGACTTTC
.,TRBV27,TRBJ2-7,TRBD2,CASSLSFGGSSYEQYF,TGTGCCAGCAGTTTATCCTTTGGCGGGAGCTCCTACGAGCAGTACTTC
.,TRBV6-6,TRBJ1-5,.,CASGTGRNQPQHF,TGTGCCAGCGGCACAGGGCGGAACCAGCCCCAGCATTTT
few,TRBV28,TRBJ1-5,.,CASRSSLGPQHF,TGTGCCAGCAGATCGAGCCTCGGGCCCCAGCATTTT
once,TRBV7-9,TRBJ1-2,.,CASSSRYYGYTF,TGTGCCAGCAGCTCGAGATACTATGGCTACACCTTC
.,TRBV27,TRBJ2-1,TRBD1,CASSSSGTGRREQFF,TGTGCCAGCAGCTCCTCCGGGACAGGGCGTCGGGAGCAGTTCTTC
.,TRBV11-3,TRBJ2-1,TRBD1,CASSRGQGIYNEQFF,TGTGCCAGCAGCAGAGGACAGGGGATTTACAATGAGCAGTTCTTC
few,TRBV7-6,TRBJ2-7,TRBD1,CASSTPSRDRGKYF,TGTGCCAGCAGCACCCCGTCCCGGGACAGGGGTAAGTACTTC
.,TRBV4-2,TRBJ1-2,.,CASSQVQSGDYGYTF,TGTGCCAGCAGCCAAGTACAGTCAGGGGATTATGGCTACACCTTC
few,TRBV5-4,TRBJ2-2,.,CASSLGGRGNTGELFF,TGTGCCAGCAGCTTGGGAGGGCGGGGAAACACCGGGGAGCTGTTTTTT